This is a list of T cell receptor beta chains from one sample in a study of shared clonotypes between healthy human individuals. Method: immunoSEQ multiplex PCR; TCRdb's copy keeps in-frame clones and lacks some. This table has some 1,600,000 clones, nearly 99% appearing once. The sequenced sample consisted of naive CD4+ T cells sorted from blood. Every receptor here comes from a young man in good health. Each CDR3 is given with its conserved first and last residue. D genes are given only for firm matches. Clone sizes are given selectively: once, few, many, or a class where the clone is expanded.

abundance: -
d_gene: -
v_gene: TRBV30
j_gene: TRBJ1-2
CDR3aa: CAWSAGVSGYTF
CDR3nt: TGTGCCTGGAGTGCAGGGGTTAGCGGCTACACCTTC

abundance: -
d_gene: TRBD2
v_gene: TRBV14
j_gene: TRBJ2-1
CDR3aa: CASSTRLAGYNEQFF
CDR3nt: TGTGCCAGCAGCACCAGACTAGCGGGATACAATGAGCAGTTCTTC

abundance: -
d_gene: -
v_gene: TRBV4-3
j_gene: TRBJ1-3
CDR3aa: CASSQAPGTGNTIYF
CDR3nt: TGCGCCAGCAGCCAAGCGCCAGGGACTGGAAACACCATATATTTT

abundance: -
d_gene: TRBD2
v_gene: TRBV9
j_gene: TRBJ2-3
CDR3aa: CASSVESSGRGDTQYF
CDR3nt: TGTGCCAGCAGCGTAGAGAGTAGCGGGAGAGGAGATACGCAGTATTTT

abundance: -
d_gene: -
v_gene: TRBV7-3
j_gene: TRBJ2-5
CDR3aa: CASSLRVGETQYF
CDR3nt: TGTGCCAGCAGCTTAAGGGTTGGGGAGACCCAGTACTTC

abundance: once
d_gene: -
v_gene: TRBV6-4
j_gene: TRBJ1-2
CDR3aa: CASSVRVGTPGYTF
CDR3nt: TGTGCCAGCAGTGTTCGGGTCGGCACACCTGGCTACACCTTC

abundance: -
d_gene: TRBD1
v_gene: TRBV9
j_gene: TRBJ2-2
CDR3aa: CASSTQRGLEERELFF
CDR3nt: TGTGCCAGCAGCACCCAAAGGGGGCTCGAGGAGAGGGAGCTGTTTTTT

abundance: once
d_gene: -
v_gene: TRBV29-1
j_gene: TRBJ2-1
CDR3aa: CSVPSSYNEQFF
CDR3nt: TGCAGCGTCCCGTCCAGCTACAATGAGCAGTTCTTC

abundance: -
d_gene: TRBD1
v_gene: TRBV11-3
j_gene: TRBJ2-7
CDR3aa: CASSQDRASYEQYF
CDR3nt: TGTGCCAGCAGCCAAGACAGGGCTTCCTACGAGCAGTACTTC

abundance: -
d_gene: TRBD1
v_gene: TRBV28
j_gene: TRBJ2-1
CDR3aa: CASRAGTGWDEQFF
CDR3nt: TGTGCCAGCAGAGCCGGGACAGGGTGGGATGAGCAGTTCTTC

abundance: -
d_gene: TRBD2
v_gene: TRBV18
j_gene: TRBJ2-7
CDR3aa: CASSPGLAAIYEQYF
CDR3nt: TGTGCCAGCTCACCGGGACTAGCGGCTATCTACGAGCAGTACTTC

abundance: -
d_gene: -
v_gene: TRBV7-6
j_gene: TRBJ1-5
CDR3aa: CASSLDGWGSQPQHF
CDR3nt: TGTGCCAGCAGCTTAGATGGCTGGGGGAGTCAGCCCCAGCATTTT

abundance: -
d_gene: -
v_gene: TRBV5-1
j_gene: TRBJ2-7
CDR3aa: CASSSIGNSPQQYF
CDR3nt: TGCGCCAGCAGCTCAATCGGGAACTCCCCTCAGCAGTACTTC

abundance: once
d_gene: TRBD1
v_gene: TRBV7-3
j_gene: TRBJ2-7
CDR3aa: CASSLYPGGIYEQYF
CDR3nt: TGTGCCAGCAGCTTATACCCAGGGGGCATTTACGAGCAGTACTTC

abundance: -
d_gene: -
v_gene: TRBV29-1
j_gene: TRBJ2-6
CDR3aa: CSVAGLSGANVLTF
CDR3nt: TGCAGCGTTGCTGGCCTCTCTGGGGCCAACGTCCTGACTTTC

abundance: -
d_gene: -
v_gene: TRBV5-1
j_gene: TRBJ2-5
CDR3aa: CASSGTYQETQYF
CDR3nt: TGCGCCAGCAGCGGGACTTACCAAGAGACCCAGTACTTC

abundance: -
d_gene: -
v_gene: TRBV30
j_gene: TRBJ2-7
CDR3aa: CAWSVNRADHSYEQYF
CDR3nt: TGTGCCTGGAGTGTAAATCGGGCGGACCACTCCTACGAGCAGTACTTC

abundance: -
d_gene: -
v_gene: TRBV7-2
j_gene: TRBJ2-7
CDR3aa: CASTESLGRGYEQYF
CDR3nt: TGTGCCAGCACGGAAAGCTTGGGCCGGGGTTACGAGCAGTACTTC

abundance: -
d_gene: TRBD1
v_gene: TRBV5-1
j_gene: TRBJ2-7
CDR3aa: CASSRETGWGGGYEQYF
CDR3nt: TGCGCCAGCAGCAGAGAGACAGGGTGGGGTGGGGGCTACGAGCAGTACTTC

abundance: -
d_gene: -
v_gene: TRBV5-1
j_gene: TRBJ2-1
CDR3aa: CASSLGGLNNEQFF
CDR3nt: TGCGCCAGCAGCTTGGGCGGGCTAAACAATGAGCAGTTCTTC

abundance: -
d_gene: -
v_gene: TRBV29-1
j_gene: TRBJ2-3
CDR3aa: CSVGGTTDTQYF
CDR3nt: TGCAGCGTGGGTGGGACAACAGATACGCAGTATTTT

abundance: -
d_gene: TRBD1
v_gene: TRBV11-3
j_gene: TRBJ2-2
CDR3aa: CASSQGAGTGELFF
CDR3nt: TGTGCCAGCAGTCAGGGGGCCGGCACCGGGGAGCTGTTTTTT

abundance: -
d_gene: -
v_gene: TRBV2
j_gene: TRBJ1-1
CDR3aa: CASSGLANTEAFF
CDR3nt: TGTGCCAGCAGTGGGTTAGCCAACACTGAAGCTTTCTTT

abundance: -
d_gene: -
v_gene: TRBV6-1
j_gene: TRBJ2-1
CDR3aa: CASSFSGTQAEQFF
CDR3nt: TGTGCCAGCAGTTTTTCCGGGACTCAAGCAGAGCAGTTCTTC

abundance: -
d_gene: -
v_gene: TRBV29-1
j_gene: TRBJ1-4
CDR3aa: CLGQTNEKLFF
CDR3nt: TGCCTAGGGCAGACTAATGAAAAACTGTTTTTT

abundance: -
d_gene: -
v_gene: TRBV13
j_gene: TRBJ2-1
CDR3aa: CASSPRSRYNEQFF
CDR3nt: TGTGCCAGCAGCCCCCGGAGCCGCTACAATGAGCAGTTCTTC

abundance: -
d_gene: -
v_gene: TRBV4-2
j_gene: TRBJ2-3
CDR3aa: CASSQDSTSSGTDTQYF
CDR3nt: TGTGCCAGCAGCCAAGATTCAACTAGCTCGGGGACAGATACGCAGTATTTT

abundance: -
d_gene: -
v_gene: TRBV10-3
j_gene: TRBJ1-1
CDR3aa: CATRKDSGFEAFF
CDR3nt: TGTGCCACCCGTAAGGACTCCGGGTTTGAAGCTTTCTTT

abundance: -
d_gene: -
v_gene: TRBV23-1
j_gene: TRBJ2-1
CDR3aa: CASSHPGPAEQFF
CDR3nt: TGCGCCAGCAGTCATCCAGGGCCGGCCGAGCAGTTCTTC

abundance: -
d_gene: TRBD1
v_gene: TRBV4-1
j_gene: TRBJ2-1
CDR3aa: CASSSGQGLLSYNEQFF
CDR3nt: TGCGCCAGCAGCTCAGGACAGGGCCTTCTCTCCTACAATGAGCAGTTCTTC

abundance: -
d_gene: TRBD2
v_gene: TRBV14
j_gene: TRBJ2-1
CDR3aa: CASSKWERELTEQFF
CDR3nt: TGTGCCAGCAGCAAATGGGAGCGGGAGTTGACTGAGCAGTTCTTC

abundance: -
d_gene: TRBD1
v_gene: TRBV29-1
j_gene: TRBJ1-2
CDR3aa: CSVEVTGTGGDGYTF
CDR3nt: TGCAGCGTTGAAGTTACCGGGACAGGGGGCGATGGCTACACCTTC

abundance: -
d_gene: -
v_gene: TRBV2
j_gene: TRBJ2-7
CDR3aa: CASNRQTLFSYEQYF
CDR3nt: TGTGCCAGCAACCGACAGACCCTTTTTTCCTACGAGCAGTACTTC

abundance: -
d_gene: -
v_gene: TRBV19
j_gene: TRBJ2-7
CDR3aa: CASSQEGRYAFHEQYF
CDR3nt: TGTGCCAGTAGTCAGGAGGGCAGGTATGCTTTCCACGAGCAGTACTTC

abundance: -
d_gene: -
v_gene: TRBV5-1
j_gene: TRBJ2-7
CDR3aa: CASSPTAMTATEQYF
CDR3nt: TGCGCCAGCAGCCCGACGGCGATGACGGCAACCGAGCAGTACTTC

abundance: -
d_gene: TRBD2
v_gene: TRBV5-1
j_gene: TRBJ2-7
CDR3aa: CASSFELAGFPTYEQYF
CDR3nt: TGCGCCAGCAGCTTCGAACTAGCGGGCTTCCCCACCTACGAGCAGTACTTC

abundance: -
d_gene: TRBD1
v_gene: TRBV4-1
j_gene: TRBJ2-7
CDR3aa: CASSPGRVRGRKNEQYF
CDR3nt: TGCGCCAGCAGCCCCGGACGTGTCAGGGGGAGAAAGAACGAGCAGTACTTC

abundance: -
d_gene: TRBD2
v_gene: TRBV11-3
j_gene: TRBJ2-7
CDR3aa: CASSRTGLAGENEQYF
CDR3nt: TGTGCCAGCAGCCGAACGGGACTAGCGGGAGAGAACGAGCAGTACTTC

abundance: -
d_gene: TRBD2
v_gene: TRBV28
j_gene: TRBJ2-7
CDR3aa: CASSFLAGGISYEQYF
CDR3nt: TGTGCCAGCAGTTTCCTAGCGGGAGGGATATCCTACGAGCAGTACTTC

abundance: -
d_gene: -
v_gene: TRBV5-1
j_gene: TRBJ1-4
CDR3aa: CASSLEARNEKLFF
CDR3nt: TGCGCCAGCAGCCTGGAGGCACGGAATGAAAAACTGTTTTTT

abundance: -
d_gene: TRBD2
v_gene: TRBV7-2
j_gene: TRBJ2-7
CDR3aa: CASSLGLAGPYEQYF
CDR3nt: TGTGCCAGCAGCTTAGGACTAGCGGGACCCTACGAGCAGTACTTC

abundance: -
d_gene: -
v_gene: TRBV9
j_gene: TRBJ2-7
CDR3aa: CASSVGAGAYEQYF
CDR3nt: TGTGCCAGCAGCGTCGGTGCGGGTGCCTACGAGCAGTACTTC

abundance: -
d_gene: TRBD2
v_gene: TRBV10-3
j_gene: TRBJ2-2
CDR3aa: CAISLAGVRTGELFF
CDR3nt: TGTGCCATCAGCCTAGCGGGAGTAAGGACCGGGGAGCTGTTTTTT

abundance: -
d_gene: TRBD1
v_gene: TRBV5-6
j_gene: TRBJ2-7
CDR3aa: CASRSLGTGSYEQYF
CDR3nt: TGTGCCAGCAGATCACTAGGGACAGGGTCCTACGAGCAGTACTTC

abundance: -
d_gene: -
v_gene: TRBV11-2
j_gene: TRBJ2-2
CDR3aa: CASSLDRVGRPTGELFF
CDR3nt: TGTGCCAGCAGCTTAGATCGGGTGGGGAGACCCACCGGGGAGCTGTTTTTT

abundance: -
d_gene: -
v_gene: TRBV4-1
j_gene: TRBJ2-2
CDR3aa: CASSQAAGELFF
CDR3nt: TGCGCCAGCAGCCAAGCAGCCGGGGAGCTGTTTTTT

abundance: -
d_gene: TRBD2
v_gene: TRBV11-3
j_gene: TRBJ2-2
CDR3aa: CASSRVSGTNTGELFF
CDR3nt: TGTGCCAGCAGCCGGGTGAGCGGGACGAACACCGGGGAGCTGTTTTTT

abundance: -
d_gene: -
v_gene: TRBV10-1
j_gene: TRBJ2-5
CDR3aa: CASSELPQGRQETQYF
CDR3nt: TGCGCCAGCAGTGAGTTACCCCAGGGGAGACAAGAGACCCAGTACTTC

abundance: -
d_gene: -
v_gene: TRBV28
j_gene: TRBJ2-5
CDR3aa: CASSSPRRTQYF
CDR3nt: TGTGCCAGCAGCTCGCCAAGAAGGACCCAGTACTTC

abundance: -
d_gene: -
v_gene: TRBV30
j_gene: TRBJ1-5
CDR3aa: CAWSRISNQPQHF
CDR3nt: TGTGCCTGGAGCAGGATTAGCAATCAGCCCCAGCATTTT

abundance: -
d_gene: -
v_gene: TRBV29-1
j_gene: TRBJ1-1
CDR3aa: CSVEGGGTEAFF
CDR3nt: TGCAGCGTCGAGGGGGGCGGGACTGAAGCTTTCTTT

abundance: once
d_gene: -
v_gene: TRBV7-7
j_gene: TRBJ2-3
CDR3aa: CASSLKGSGTDTQYF
CDR3nt: TGTGCCAGCAGCTTGAAGGGGAGTGGTACAGATACGCAGTATTTT

abundance: -
d_gene: -
v_gene: TRBV7-6
j_gene: TRBJ2-3
CDR3aa: CASRGGGTDTQYF
CDR3nt: TGTGCCAGCAGGGGGGGAGGCACAGATACGCAGTATTTT

abundance: -
d_gene: -
v_gene: TRBV29-1
j_gene: TRBJ1-1
CDR3aa: CSGITDTEAFF
CDR3nt: TGCAGCGGGATTACAGACACTGAAGCTTTCTTT

abundance: once
d_gene: -
v_gene: TRBV5-1
j_gene: TRBJ2-5
CDR3aa: CASSFESGEETQYF
CDR3nt: TGCGCCAGCAGCTTTGAGTCGGGAGAAGAGACCCAGTACTTC